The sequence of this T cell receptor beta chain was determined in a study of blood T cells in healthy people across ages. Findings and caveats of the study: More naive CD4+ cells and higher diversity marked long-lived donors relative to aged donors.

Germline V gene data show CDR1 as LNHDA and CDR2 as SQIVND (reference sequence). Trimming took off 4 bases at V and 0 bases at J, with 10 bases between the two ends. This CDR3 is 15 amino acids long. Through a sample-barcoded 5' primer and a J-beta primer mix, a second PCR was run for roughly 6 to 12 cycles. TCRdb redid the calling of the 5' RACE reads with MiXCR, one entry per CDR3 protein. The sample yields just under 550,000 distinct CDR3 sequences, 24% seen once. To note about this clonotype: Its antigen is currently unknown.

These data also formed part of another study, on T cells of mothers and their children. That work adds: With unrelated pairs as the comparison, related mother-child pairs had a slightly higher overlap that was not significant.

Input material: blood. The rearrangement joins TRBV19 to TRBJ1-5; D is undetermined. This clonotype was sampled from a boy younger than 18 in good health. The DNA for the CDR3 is TGTGCCAGTAGTAGAACAGTCTCTAGCAATCAGCCCCAGCATTTT. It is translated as CASSRTVSSNQPQHF.